These 30 T cell receptor beta chains were all obtained from the same sample, sequenced in a study of glioma-infiltrating T cells. The iRepertoire nested amplicon-rescue multiplex PCR amplified TCR alpha and beta CDR3s from RNA. MiXCR, run by TCRdb on the multiplex PCR reads, gives a single entry per CDR3 protein. This repertoire shows around 140,000 distinct CDR3 sequences, 30% to 40% found once; its top ten account for around a fifth. The sample comprised glioma tissue, nonneoplastic brain tissue, or PBMCs (not recorded which). All receptors come from a human donor with low-grade glioma or glioblastoma, undergoing nonglioma brain surgery, or in good health (not recorded which).

Ten or more counts support this clonotype. The chain recombines TRBV15 with TRBJ2-7; perhaps D is TRBD1 or TRBD2 (6 bases each). The CDR3 sequence is 14 residues long. Germline assignment: CDR1 LNHNV and CDR2 YYDKDF (reference sequence). Between the trimmed V and J ends, which lost 1 base and 4 bases, there was a span of 11 bases. The CDR3, as DNA: TGTGCCACCAGCAGAGGTCGGGGGCTGTACGAGCAGTACTTC. Amino acid sequence: CATSRGRGLYEQYF.

This clonotype has only a few counts. The CDR3 region has the DNA TGCGCCAGCAGCCAAGTGATATCCAGGGGAGGCACAGAGACCCAGTACTTC. Its protein product is CASSQVISRGGTETQYF. This chain connects TRBV4-1 to TRBJ2-5, with D possibly being TRBD1 or TRBD2 (6 bases each). In germline, CDR1 is MGHRA, CDR2 YSYEKL. The CDR3 extends over 17 amino acids. V lost 1 base and J 4 bases, leaving 19 bases between the germline ends.

V gene TRBV20-1 combines with J gene TRBJ2-1; 9 bases are shared with TRBD1. Germline V gives CDR1 DFQATT, CDR2 SNEGSKA (reference sequence). The CDR3 totals 16 residues. J was trimmed by 2 bases and V by 3 bases; bases with no gene match: 8. Here the CDR3 reads CSARAEGTGTYNEQFF. In DNA form, the CDR3 reads TGCAGTGCTAGGGCGGAAGGGACAGGGACCTACAATGAGCAGTTCTTC.

This clonotype has only a few counts. The genes are TRBV7-2 and TRBJ2-4; D call uncertain. The CDR3 has 14 amino acids. Trimming took off 1 base at V and 4 bases at J, with 8 bases between the two ends. Germline-derived CDR1 and CDR2 are SGHTA and FQGNSA. The CDR3 here is CASSLGLGKNIQYF. The CDR3, as DNA: TGTGCCAGCAGCTTAGGTCTAGGTAAAAACATTCAGTACTTC.

V usage is TRBV6-5 and J usage is TRBJ2-7; the D gene is possibly TRBD2 (5 bases). CDR1 and CDR2 from the germline V gene are MNHEY and SVGAGI. The CDR3 loop spans 14 amino acids. The V and J ends lost 0 bases and 7 bases respectively, with 13 bases between them. The DNA of the CDR3 is TGTGCCAGCAGTTACTCACTCACGGGGTTTGAGCAGTACTTC. The encoded protein is CASSYSLTGFEQYF.

This clonotype was counted between two and nine times. The chain uses TRBV20-1 and TRBJ2-3; no clear D. Germline assignment: CDR1 DFQATT and CDR2 SNEGSKA (reference sequence). The V gene lost 1 base and the J gene lost 2 bases, with 7 bases spanning the gap. The CDR3 is 13 residues long. CDR3 in DNA: TGCAGTGCTAGAGTTGCGGACACAGATACGCAGTATTTT. Translated, it gives CSARVADTDTQYF.

The chain joins TRBV27 to TRBJ1-1; no clear D. This CDR3 spans 12 amino acids. From germline, CDR1 is MNHEY and CDR2 SMNVEV (reference sequence). V dropped 6 bases and J dropped 0 bases, with 5 bases sitting between them. The CDR3 loop reads CASRQLNTEAFF. Here the CDR3 DNA reads TGTGCCAGCAGACAGCTGAACACTGAAGCTTTCTTT.

This chain joins TRBV4-1 and TRBJ1-1; no definite D call. The CDR3 runs to 15 residues. From germline, CDR1 is MGHRA and CDR2 YSYEKL. Trimming left V 0 bases short and J 2 bases short, with 10 bases between. The CDR3 here is CASSQDSRENTEAFF. CDR3 in DNA: TGCGCCAGCAGCCAAGATAGCCGAGAAAACACTGAAGCTTTCTTT.

V usage is TRBV7-2 and J usage is TRBJ2-5; D is uncertain. Trimming left V 5 bases short and J 4 bases short, with 11 bases between. Germline CDR1 is SGHTA and CDR2 is FQGNSA. The CDR3 totals 13 residues. The CDR3 DNA reads as TGTGCCAGCAGCCCAGGAGCCGCAGAGACCCAGTACTTC. Protein product: CASSPGAAETQYF.

This chain connects TRBV4-1 to TRBJ2-5; D may be TRBD1 (5 bases). Germline V gene sequence: CDR1 MGHRA, CDR2 YSYEKL. The CDR3 contains 13 residues. Trimming cost V 5 bases and J 2 bases, with 9 bases left between them. CDR3 DNA sequence: TGCGCCAGCAGCTCTAGACAGCAAGAGACCCAGTACTTC. This gives the protein CASSSRQQETQYF.

The genes are TRBV3-1 and TRBJ1-5; TRBD1 is a possible D gene (5 bases). Trimming removed 0 bases at V and 6 bases at J, with 12 bases between. Germline CDR1 LGHDT, CDR2 YNNKEL (reference sequence). The CDR3 runs 15 residues. For the CDR3, the DNA is TGTGCCAGCAGCCAAGATAGTGACAGTAGTCAGCCCCAGCATTTT. Its translation: CASSQDSDSSQPQHF.

The rearrangement uses TRBV20-1 and TRBJ2-7, with TRBD1 matching over 9 bases. Germline CDR1 is DFQATT and CDR2 is SNEGSKA (reference sequence). Trimming took 8 bases from V and 3 from J; bases not matched to a gene: 2. CDR3 length: 11 amino acids. The CDR3 nucleotides are TGCAGTTCGACAGGGGGCTACGAGCAGTACTTC. It encodes CSSTGGYEQYF.

This chain connects TRBV11-2 to TRBJ2-5; maybe TRBD1 (5 bases). Trimming pared 1 base from V and 1 base from J, leaving 19 bases between. The CDR3 spans 18 residues. Per germline, CDR1 SGHAT and CDR2 FQNNGV. This CDR3 reads CASSLAKALGERQETQYF. CDR3 in DNA: TGTGCCAGCAGCTTAGCTAAAGCCCTAGGGGAACGCCAAGAGACCCAGTACTTC.

The gene calls are TRBV7-2 and TRBJ2-3; TRBD2 matches at 8 bases. The CDR3 contains 15 residues. Losses at the gene ends were 1 base for V and 4 bases for J; bases not matched to a gene: 4. Germline V gene sequence: CDR1 SGHTA, CDR2 FQGNSA. This CDR3 is CASSLVGTRADTQYF. DNA for the CDR3: TGTGCCAGCAGCTTAGTGGGGACTAGGGCAGATACGCAGTATTTT.

This chain links TRBV6-2 or TRBV6-3 with TRBJ1-1; D remains ambiguous. V was clipped by 2 bases and J by 11 bases, with 12 bases between them. The CDR3 has 12 residues. Germline V CDR1 and CDR2: MNHEY, SVGEGT. CDR3 bases: TGTGCCAGCAGTTACAGCGGGATAGCGGCTTTCTTT. It yields the protein CASSYSGIAAFF.

This clonotype was found a few times. The chain joins TRBV6-2 or TRBV6-3 to TRBJ1-2; tentative D call: TRBD1 (5 bases). Trimming removed 0 bases at V and 4 bases at J, with 12 bases between. The CDR3 has 15 amino acids. Germline-derived CDR1 and CDR2 are MNHEY and SVGEGT. CDR3 region: CASSYSSGSSYGYTF. For the CDR3, the DNA is TGTGCCAGCAGTTACTCGTCAGGGTCAAGCTATGGCTACACCTTC.

A note on this clonotype: The junction shows a germline mismatch at one end, possibly a read error. This chain connects TRBV25-1 to TRBJ2-7; D is undetermined. This CDR3 comprises 12 residues. The germline V gene has CDR1 MGHDK and CDR2 SYGVNS. The CDR3 DNA follows: TGTGCCAGCAGTGAATATGGAAGGATCCCGGACTTC. It translates to CASSEYGRIPDF.

A few counts support this clonotype. V and J are TRBV6-2 or TRBV6-3 and TRBJ2-7; D remains ambiguous. This CDR3 contains 11 residues. The germline V gene has CDR1 MNHEY and CDR2 SVGEGT. V dropped 3 bases and J dropped 6 bases, with 6 bases sitting between them. The CDR3 sequence: CASSYTGEQYF. CDR3 nucleotides: TGTGCCAGCAGTTATACGGGCGAGCAGTACTTC.

This clonotype turned up a few times. This chain joins TRBV6-1 and TRBJ2-1; D may correspond to TRBD1 or TRBD2 (5 bases each). The CDR3 runs 14 residues. Germline lookup yields CDR1 MNHNS and CDR2 SASEGT. Between the trimmed V and J ends, which lost 5 bases and 8 bases, there was a span of 16 bases. CDR3 sequence (DNA): TGTGCCAGCAGTCCCGGGGCAGGTAGATATGAGCAGTTCTTC. Protein product: CASSPGAGRYEQFF.

This clonotype has more than one count but fewer than ten. The gene calls are TRBV6-2 or TRBV6-3 and TRBJ2-1, with 9 bases lining up with TRBD1. Germline assignment: CDR1 MNHEY and CDR2 SVGEGT. This CDR3 is built from 14 residues. J was trimmed by 6 bases and V by 6 bases; bases with no gene match: 6. CDR3 in DNA: TGTGCCAGCAGAACCCCGGGACAGGGCAATGAGCAGTTCTTC. This gives the protein CASRTPGQGNEQFF.

The gene calls are TRBV12-3 or TRBV12-4 and TRBJ1-1, with D possibly matching TRBD1 (6 bases). V lost 1 base to trimming and J lost 4 bases, with 13 bases between them. The CDR3 runs to 15 residues. The CDR3 reads CASSLGGAGGTEAFF. Here the CDR3 DNA reads TGTGCCAGCAGTTTAGGGGGGGCAGGTGGCACTGAAGCTTTCTTT.

A word on this clonotype: At one end, the junction sequence differs from germline, possibly due to a read error. J is TRBJ1-5 and V is TRBV4-2; D call uncertain. Germline-derived CDR1 and CDR2 are LGHNA and YNFKEQ. This CDR3 comprises 16 residues. The CDR3: CAGSQALAGDGQPQHF. The DNA of the CDR3 is TGTGCCGGCAGCCAAGCGTTGGCCGGGGATGGGCAGCCCCAGCATTTT.

Of note for this clonotype: One end of the junction does not line up with germline, which may come from a read error. The gene calls are TRBV7-8 and TRBJ2-3, with 11 nucleotides matching TRBD2. This CDR3 spans 17 amino acids. The germline V gene encodes CDR1 SGHVS and CDR2 FQNEAQ. This CDR3 reads CASSLTTSGRARDTQYF. In DNA, the CDR3 is TGTGCCAGCAGCTTGACAACTAGCGGGAGAGCCCGGGATACGCAGTACTTT.

The chain employs TRBV6-1 and TRBJ1-1; D not resolved. V lost 6 bases to trimming and J lost 4 bases, with 15 bases between them. CDR3 length: 14 amino acids. Germline V gives CDR1 MNHNS, CDR2 SASEGT. CDR3 sequence (DNA): TGTGCCAGCAGGTCACTAGGAGAAAGCACTGAAGCTTTCTTT. This gives the protein CASRSLGESTEAFF.

The rearrangement uses TRBV3-1 and TRBJ2-7; 7 nucleotides match TRBD1. V shed 8 bases, J shed 5 bases, and the junction held 3 bases outside the gene matches. This CDR3 has 11 residues. CDR1 and CDR2 from the germline V gene are LGHDT and YNNKEL (reference sequence). The CDR3 region has the DNA TGTGCCAGCTCCACAGGGGACGAGCAGTACTTC. Its protein is CASSTGDEQYF.

This clonotype was detected once. The chain is built from TRBV5-8 and TRBJ1-3; D unresolved. The germline V gene encodes CDR1 SGHTS and CDR2 YDEGEE. There are 14 residues in the CDR3. V shed 3 bases and J shed 3 bases, with 10 bases lying between them. The chain's CDR3 is CASSWSDFGNTIYF. Written as DNA, the CDR3 is TGTGCCAGCAGCTGGTCTGACTTTGGAAACACCATATATTTT.

This clonotype was counted between two and nine times. V and J are TRBV7-9 and TRBJ2-3; the D gene is possibly TRBD2 (5 bases). With 2 bases removed from V and 1 base from J, the gap between germline ends came to 13 bases. Germline values: CDR1 SEHNR, CDR2 FQNEAQ (reference sequence). This CDR3 comprises 16 residues. The CDR3, as DNA: TGTGCCAGCAGCTTAATGGAGGAGGTAGGCACAGATACGCAGTATTTT. Protein sequence: CASSLMEEVGTDTQYF.

The chain carries TRBV2 and TRBJ1-5; D perhaps matches TRBD1 (5 bases). V lost 8 bases and J lost 1, with 9 bases in between. From germline, CDR1 is SNHLY and CDR2 FYNNEI. CDR3 length equals 13 residues. The DNA of the CDR3 is TGTGCCAGCCAGACAGCAAGCAATCAGCCCCAGCATTTT. Residues: CASQTASNQPQHF.

This chain uses TRBV24-1 with TRBJ2-3, with D unclear. Germline loops: CDR1 KGHDR, CDR2 SFDVKD. The CDR3 has 12 amino acids. Trimming shortened V by 3 bases and J by 5 bases, and 5 bases separated the two germline ends. In nucleotides, the CDR3 is TGTGCCACCAGTGATCCGGTAGATACGCAGTATTTT. Translating gives CATSDPVDTQYF.

V is TRBV27 and J is TRBJ1-2, with D unresolved. Germline CDR1 reads MNHEY; CDR2 reads SMNVEV (reference sequence). This CDR3 region has 12 residues. V shed 8 bases and J shed 5 bases, with 12 bases lying between them. The CDR3 loop reads CASRERAYGYTF. The DNA of the CDR3 is TGTGCCAGCCGTGAAAGGGCGTATGGCTACACCTTC.